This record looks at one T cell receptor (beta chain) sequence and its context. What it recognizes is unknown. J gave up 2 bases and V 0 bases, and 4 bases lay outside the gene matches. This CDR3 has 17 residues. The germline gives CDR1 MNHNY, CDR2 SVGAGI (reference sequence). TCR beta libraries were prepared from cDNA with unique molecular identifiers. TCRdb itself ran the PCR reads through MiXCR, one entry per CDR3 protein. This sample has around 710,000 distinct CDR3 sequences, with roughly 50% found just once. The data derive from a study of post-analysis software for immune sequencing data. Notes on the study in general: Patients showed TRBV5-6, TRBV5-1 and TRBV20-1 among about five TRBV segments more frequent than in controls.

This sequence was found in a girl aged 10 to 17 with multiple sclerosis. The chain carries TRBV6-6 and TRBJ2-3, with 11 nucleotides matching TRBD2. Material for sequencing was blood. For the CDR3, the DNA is TGTGCCAGCAGTTACTCTAGACTAGCGGGATCCACAGATACGCAGTATTTT. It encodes CASSYSRLAGSTDTQYF.